This T cell receptor (beta chain) emerged from a study of blood T cell repertoires in COVID-19. TCRdb's table, derived via immunoSEQ multiplex PCR, lists solely in-frame clones and lacks some. The top ten clones hold over 3% of a sample with some 200,000 clones, 86% of them seen once. Sequenced material: PBMCs or T cells enriched from blood (not recorded which). The sequence derives from a woman aged 40 to 50 with acute COVID-19.

CDR3 in DNA: TGTGCCACCAGCAGAGGACAGGGTGTATCTGGAAACACCATATATTTT. It is translated as CATSRGQGVSGNTIYF. The chain employs TRBV15 and TRBJ1-3; 7 bases align to TRBD1. The CDR3 is 16 residues long. Losses at the gene ends were 1 base for V and 1 base for J; bases not matched to a gene: 4. The germline V gene has CDR1 LNHNV and CDR2 YYDKDF (reference sequence).